The entry below describes one T cell receptor beta chain. The assay was immunoSEQ multiplex PCR, and TCRdb's table has in-frame clones only and misses some. The sample has more than 90,000 clones, almost 96% seen once. The sample comes from a study of technical replicates of blood from several donors. The sequenced sample consisted of T cells isolated from PBMCs. The sequence was obtained from a human donor in good health.

CDR3 DNA: TGTGCCAGCAGCCCGGACAGGGGGGTCAATGAGCAGTTCTTC. Translating gives CASSPDRGVNEQFF. J is TRBJ2-1 and V is TRBV9, with 10 positions matching TRBD1. This CDR3 region has 14 residues. V trimming: 4 bases; J trimming: 6 bases; junction bases outside the gene matches: 4. Germline V gene data show CDR1 as SGDLS and CDR2 as YYNGEE.